Listed below are T cell receptor beta chains from one sample, sequenced in a study of T cells in Graves' hyperthyroidism and ophthalmopathy. TCRdb reprocessed the multiplex PCR reads via MiXCR and lists one record per CDR3 protein. The data hold around 450,000 distinct CDR3 sequences, with around 14% observed a single time. Sequencing was performed on blood. All receptors come from a woman in her late teens or twenties with Graves' hyperthyroidism. Each CDR3 is given with its conserved first and last residue. The D gene is left open where the match is weak. Not every row has a clone size; where given, it reads once, few, many or a size class.

abundance,v_gene,d_gene,j_gene,CDR3aa,CDR3nt
few,TRBV6-1,-,TRBJ1-4,CASTGRNYEKLFF,TGTGCCAGCACAGGGAGAAACTATGAAAAACTGTTTTTT
many,TRBV20-1,-,TRBJ2-1,CSATGTFLYNEQFF,TGCAGTGCCACGGGGACTTTTCTATACAATGAGCAGTTCTTC
many,TRBV5-1,TRBD2,TRBJ2-1,CASSRTSGGALGNEQFF,TGCGCCAGCAGCAGGACTAGCGGGGGGGCCTTGGGGAATGAGCAGTTCTTC
-,TRBV2,TRBD1,TRBJ1-5,CASSESKPGQGIGQPQHF,TGTGCCAGCAGTGAATCCAAACCAGGACAGGGGATTGGTCAGCCCCAGCATTTT
many,TRBV28,-,TRBJ2-5,CASSSDYLDSETQYF,TGTGCCAGCAGTTCGGACTATCTCGATTCGGAGACCCAGTACTTC
many,TRBV10-3,-,TRBJ1-2,CAISPREDGYTF,TGTGCCATCAGTCCGAGAGAGGATGGCTACACCTTC
-,TRBV4-1,-,TRBJ1-1,CASSQRTASMNTEAFF,TGCGCCAGCAGCCAGAGGACAGCGTCAATGAACACTGAAGCTTTCTTT
many,TRBV28,TRBD1,TRBJ1-2,CASSLPDRGDGYTF,TGTGCCAGCAGTTTACCGGACAGGGGGGATGGCTACACCTTC
few,TRBV14,TRBD1,TRBJ1-2,CASSPRWDRSNYGYTF,TGTGCCAGCAGCCCGCGATGGGACAGGTCTAACTATGGCTACACCTTC
many,TRBV9,TRBD2,TRBJ2-5,CASSVARTSGEETQYF,TGTGCCAGCAGCGTCGCCCGGACTAGCGGAGAAGAGACCCAGTACTTC
many,TRBV5-1,-,TRBJ2-1,CASSKPSNEQFF,TGCGCCAGCAGCAAGCCCTCCAATGAGCAGTTCTTC
many,TRBV20-1,-,TRBJ1-5,CSAYQGSHSNQPQHF,TGCAGTGCTTATCAGGGTTCCCATAGCAATCAGCCCCAGCATTTT
many,TRBV6-1,-,TRBJ2-5,CASRPPGTFQETQYF,TGTGCCAGCAGGCCCCCCGGGACGTTCCAAGAGACCCAGTACTTC
few,TRBV6-1,-,TRBJ2-5,CASSAGTAQETQYF,TGTGCCAGCAGTGCCGGGACTGCGCAAGAGACCCAGTACTTC
-,TRBV12-3/TRBV12-4,-,TRBJ1-6,CASSLGQPNSPLHF,TGTGCCAGCAGTTTGGGGCAGCCCAATTCACCCCTCCACTTT
many,TRBV9,-,TRBJ1-3,CASSVAGARNTIYF,TGTGCCAGCAGCGTAGCCGGAGCCAGAAACACCATATATTTT
many,TRBV10-3,TRBD1,TRBJ2-7,CATRTGRSYEQYF,TGTGCCACCCGGACAGGCCGCTCCTACGAGCAGTACTTC
few,TRBV9,-,TRBJ2-2,CASSAAQGEAGELFF,TGTGCCAGCAGCGCCGCTCAGGGGGAGGCCGGGGAGCTGTTTTTT
-,TRBV6-4,-,TRBJ2-7,CASSEADENSYEQYF,TGTGCCAGCAGTGAAGCGGACGAAAATTCCTACGAGCAGTACTTC
many,TRBV6-2/TRBV6-3,-,TRBJ2-6,CASRIRGSGANVLTF,TGTGCCAGCAGGATCAGGGGCTCTGGGGCCAACGTCCTGACTTTC